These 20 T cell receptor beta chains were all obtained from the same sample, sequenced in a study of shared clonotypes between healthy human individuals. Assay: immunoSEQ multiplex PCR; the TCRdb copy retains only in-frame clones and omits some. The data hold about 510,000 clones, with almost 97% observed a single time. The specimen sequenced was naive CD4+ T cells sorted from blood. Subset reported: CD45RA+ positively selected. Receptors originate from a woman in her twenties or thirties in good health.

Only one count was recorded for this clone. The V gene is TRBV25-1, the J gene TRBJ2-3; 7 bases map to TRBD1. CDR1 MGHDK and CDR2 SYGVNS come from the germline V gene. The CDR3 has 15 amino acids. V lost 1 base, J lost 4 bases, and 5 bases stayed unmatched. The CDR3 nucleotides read TGTGCCAGCAGTGAATTTGACAGGGTCTCAGATACGCAGTATTTT. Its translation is CASSEFDRVSDTQYF.

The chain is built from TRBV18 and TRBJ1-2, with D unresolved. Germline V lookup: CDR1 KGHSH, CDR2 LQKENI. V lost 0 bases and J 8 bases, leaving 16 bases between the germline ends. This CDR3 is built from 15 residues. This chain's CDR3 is CASSPPVQSSGGYTF. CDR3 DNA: TGTGCCAGCTCACCACCGGTTCAGAGCAGTGGGGGCTACACCTTC.

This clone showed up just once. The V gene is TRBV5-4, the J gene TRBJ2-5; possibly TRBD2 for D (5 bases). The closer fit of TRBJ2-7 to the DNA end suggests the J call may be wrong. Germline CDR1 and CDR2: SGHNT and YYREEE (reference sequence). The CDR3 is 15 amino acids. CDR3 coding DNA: TGTGCCAGCAGCTTGCGATCCGCGGGCGGATACGAGCAGTACTTC. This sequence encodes CASSLRSAGGYEQYF.

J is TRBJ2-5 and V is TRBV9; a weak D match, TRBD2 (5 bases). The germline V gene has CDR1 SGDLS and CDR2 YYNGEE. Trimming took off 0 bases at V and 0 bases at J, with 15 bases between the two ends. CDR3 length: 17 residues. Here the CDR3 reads CASSVATGIDYQETQYF. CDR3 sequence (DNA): TGTGCCAGCAGCGTAGCTACGGGGATAGATTACCAAGAGACCCAGTACTTC.

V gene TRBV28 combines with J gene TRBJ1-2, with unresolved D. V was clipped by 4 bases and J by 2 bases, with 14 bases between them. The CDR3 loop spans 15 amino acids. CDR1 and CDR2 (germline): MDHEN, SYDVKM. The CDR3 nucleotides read TGTGCCAGCAGTTGGACCAAGGGAAGGAACTATGGCTACACCTTC. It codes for CASSWTKGRNYGYTF.

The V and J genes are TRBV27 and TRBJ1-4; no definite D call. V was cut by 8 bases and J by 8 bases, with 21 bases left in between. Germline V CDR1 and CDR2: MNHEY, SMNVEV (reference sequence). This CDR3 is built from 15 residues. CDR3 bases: TGTGCCAGCGGCAAACCGACATCTCCGGGGGAAAAACTGTTTTTT. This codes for CASGKPTSPGEKLFF.

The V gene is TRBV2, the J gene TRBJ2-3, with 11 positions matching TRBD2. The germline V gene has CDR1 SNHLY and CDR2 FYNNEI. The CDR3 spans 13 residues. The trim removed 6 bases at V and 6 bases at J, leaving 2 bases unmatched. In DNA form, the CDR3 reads TGTGCCAGCAGGACTAGCGGGATTGATACGCAGTATTTT. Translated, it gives CASRTSGIDTQYF.

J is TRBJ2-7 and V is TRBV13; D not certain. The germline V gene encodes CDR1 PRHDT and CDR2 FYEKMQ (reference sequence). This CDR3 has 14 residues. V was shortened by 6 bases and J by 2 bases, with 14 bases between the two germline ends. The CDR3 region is CASRKEPGPYEQYF. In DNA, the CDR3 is TGTGCCAGCAGGAAAGAACCGGGCCCCTACGAGCAGTACTTC.

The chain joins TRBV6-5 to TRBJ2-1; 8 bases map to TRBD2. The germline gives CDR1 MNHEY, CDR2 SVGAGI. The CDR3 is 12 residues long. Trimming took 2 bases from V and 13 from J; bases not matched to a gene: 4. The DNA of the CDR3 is TGTGCCAGCAGTTACAATAGCGGGATACAGTTCTTC. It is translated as CASSYNSGIQFF.

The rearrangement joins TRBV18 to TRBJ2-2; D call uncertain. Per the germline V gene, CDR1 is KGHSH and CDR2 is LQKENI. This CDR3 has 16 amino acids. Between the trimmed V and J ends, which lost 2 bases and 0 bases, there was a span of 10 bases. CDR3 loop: CASSPYDLTNTGELFF. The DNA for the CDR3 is TGTGCCAGCTCACCATATGACCTCACGAACACCGGGGAGCTGTTTTTT.

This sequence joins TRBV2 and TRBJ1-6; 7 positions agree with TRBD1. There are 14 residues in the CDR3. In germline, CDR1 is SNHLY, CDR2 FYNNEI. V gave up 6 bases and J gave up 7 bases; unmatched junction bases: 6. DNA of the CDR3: TGTGCCAGCAGACCCGGGACAGTGAATTCACCCCTCCACTTT. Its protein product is CASRPGTVNSPLHF.

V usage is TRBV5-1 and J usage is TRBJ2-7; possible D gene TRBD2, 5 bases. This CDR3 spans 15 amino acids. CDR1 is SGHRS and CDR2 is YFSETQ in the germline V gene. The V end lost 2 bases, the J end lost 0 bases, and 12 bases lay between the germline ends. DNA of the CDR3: TGCGCCAGCAGCTTCGTGGGAGAACCCTCCTACGAGCAGTACTTC. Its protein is CASSFVGEPSYEQYF. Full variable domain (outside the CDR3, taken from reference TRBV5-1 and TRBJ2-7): KAGVTQTPRYLIKTRGQQVTLSCSPISGHRSVSWYQQTPGQGLQFLFEYFSETQRNKGNFPGRFSGRQFSNSRSEMNVSTLELGDSALYLCASSFVGEPSYEQYFGPGTRLTVT.

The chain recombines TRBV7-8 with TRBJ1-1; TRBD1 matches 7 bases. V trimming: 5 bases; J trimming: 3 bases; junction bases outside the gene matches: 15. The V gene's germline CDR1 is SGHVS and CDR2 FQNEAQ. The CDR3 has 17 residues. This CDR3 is CASSPQTGRIVDTEAFF. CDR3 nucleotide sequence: TGTGCCAGCAGCCCACAGACAGGGAGGATAGTGGACACTGAAGCTTTCTTT.

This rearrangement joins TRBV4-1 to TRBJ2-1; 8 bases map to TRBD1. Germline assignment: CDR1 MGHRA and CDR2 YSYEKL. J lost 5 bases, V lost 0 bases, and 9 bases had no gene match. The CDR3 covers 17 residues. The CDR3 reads CASSQDQGASENNEQFF. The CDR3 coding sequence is TGCGCCAGCAGCCAAGATCAGGGGGCTAGCGAAAACAATGAGCAGTTCTTC.

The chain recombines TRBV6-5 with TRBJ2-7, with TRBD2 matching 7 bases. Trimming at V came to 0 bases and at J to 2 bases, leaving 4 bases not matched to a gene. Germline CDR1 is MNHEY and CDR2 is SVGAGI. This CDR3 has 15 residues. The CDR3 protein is CASSYSGGSPYEQYF. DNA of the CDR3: TGTGCCAGCAGTTACTCTGGCGGGAGCCCCTACGAGCAGTACTTC.

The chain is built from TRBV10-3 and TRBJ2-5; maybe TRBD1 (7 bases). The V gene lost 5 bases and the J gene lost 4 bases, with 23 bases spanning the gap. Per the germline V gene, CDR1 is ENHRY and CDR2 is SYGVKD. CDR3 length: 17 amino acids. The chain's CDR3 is CAISPGQSGWGGETQYF. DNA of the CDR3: TGTGCCATCAGTCCGGGACAGTCAGGTTGGGGAGGAGAGACCCAGTACTTC.

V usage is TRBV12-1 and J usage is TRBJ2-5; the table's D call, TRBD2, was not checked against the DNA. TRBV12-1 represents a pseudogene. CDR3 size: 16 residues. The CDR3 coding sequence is TGTGCCAACCCCAGACTAGCGCGACTGAGGCAAGAGACCCAGTACTTC. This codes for CANPRLARLRQETQYF.

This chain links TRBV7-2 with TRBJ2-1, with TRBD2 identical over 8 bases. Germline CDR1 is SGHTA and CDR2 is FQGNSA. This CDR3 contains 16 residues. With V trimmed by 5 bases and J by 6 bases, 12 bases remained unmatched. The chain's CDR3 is CASSRELAAPGNEQFF. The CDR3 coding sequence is TGTGCCAGCAGCCGAGAACTAGCGGCCCCCGGCAATGAGCAGTTCTTC.

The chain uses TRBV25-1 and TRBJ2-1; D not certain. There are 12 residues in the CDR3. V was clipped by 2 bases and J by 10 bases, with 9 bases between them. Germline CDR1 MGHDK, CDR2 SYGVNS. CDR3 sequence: CASSELLGEQFF. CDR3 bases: TGTGCCAGCAGTGAACTCCTTGGCGAGCAGTTCTTC.

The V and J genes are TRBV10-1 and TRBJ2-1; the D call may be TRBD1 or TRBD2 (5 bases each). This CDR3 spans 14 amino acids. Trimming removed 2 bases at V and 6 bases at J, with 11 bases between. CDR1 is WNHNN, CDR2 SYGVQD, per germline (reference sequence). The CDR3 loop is CASSETQGANEQFF. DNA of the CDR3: TGCGCCAGCAGTGAGACCCAGGGAGCCAATGAGCAGTTCTTC.